This T cell receptor (beta chain) comes out of a study of T cell responses to AZD1222 COVID-19 vaccine. The CDR3 runs 17 residues. Germline V CDR1 and CDR2: MDHEN, SYDVKM. The V segment lost 2 bases and the J segment 2 bases; nucleotides outside the gene matches: 8. As regards this clone: Its matching antigen is unknown.

Overall study results and limits: Donors in the cohort were predominantly white British and more often female, and clonal diversity was possibly underestimated. Regions 160-218 and 743-854 held dominance among vaccine-associated CD4 TCRs, which spanned spike.

Method: immunoSEQ multiplex PCR; TCRdb's copy keeps in-frame clones and lacks some. The sample yields some 90,000 clones, 80% to 90% seen once. The sample in question was peripheral blood, obtained on day 0 of AZD1222 vaccination. This sequence joins TRBV28 and TRBJ1-4; 7 bases map to TRBD1. This sequence originates from an adult in good health. The CDR3 sequence: CASSLSPQGRTNEKLFF. In DNA, the CDR3 is TGTGCCAGCAGTTTAAGTCCACAGGGGCGGACTAATGAAAAACTGTTTTTT.